Sequencing of this TCR beta chain was carried out in a study of T cells in Graves' hyperthyroidism and ophthalmopathy (dated by TCRdb to the late 2010s). In the study overall: Peripheral blood samples were taken at the time of initial diagnosis, prior to any treatment. To identify TCR V-J signatures that set the groups apart, the researchers used a discovery cohort of 95 to 100 patients, made up of approximately 43 with Graves' ophthalmopathy and 57 with stable Graves' hyperthyroidism. Whether ophthalmopathy could be predicted prospectively was tested in an independent validation cohort made up of under 20 hyperthyroidism patients plus 17 patients who later progressed to ophthalmopathy. The 100 discovery patients were divided at random into training and test sets in a 7:3 ratio. Thyroid tissue and blood T-cell repertoires from about six Graves' hyperthyroidism patients were also compared in the study. Once sampling was done, hyperthyroidism patients were given methimazole at a starting dose of 30 mg daily, whereas ophthalmopathy patients were given high-dose intravenous methylprednisolone. The paper describes TCR Vbeta CDR3 sequencing of 135 peripheral blood samples, made up of approximately 40 ophthalmopathy patients, roughly 75 hyperthyroidism patients and around 17 progressor patients.

Paper-wide results and their limitations: No statistical method was used to fix the sample size in advance, and group allocation was not hidden from the investigators. Ophthalmopathy was separated from stable hyperthyroidism by a 13 V-J signature model, with approximately 85% sensitivity and around 81% specificity obtained in cross-validation and 80%/75% obtained in testing. Most expanded thyroid clonotypes (frequency above 0.001) were also detected in blood, suggesting blood repertoires may reflect thyroid immune responses. In validation, the model predicted progression to ophthalmopathy a median of approximately 6.3 months before onset, with 70% to 71% sensitivity and nearly 75% specificity.

V drops 0 bases and J drops 4 bases, leaving 13 bases in between. Including cysteine and phenylalanine, the CDR3 has 16 amino acids. Only the CDR3 DNA stays, 48 bases, in frame from base 1. CDR1 is given as SEHNR and CDR2 as FQNEAQ, both from the germline V gene (reference sequence). This clonotype showed up just once. Its recognized antigen is unknown. The record has no base qualities; no much larger clone is one base away. Resting on one read, the evidence is weak. Ophthalmopathy patients had moderately to severely active disease, with a Clinical Activity Score of 3 or more, a NOSPECS grade of 4 or more, and a disease duration of less than 3 months. The study excluded patients with uncontrolled infections, other autoimmune diseases, pregnancy or lactation. Diagnoses were established on the basis of clinical symptoms, serum thyroxine and TRAb, thyroid ultrasound, and orbital computed tomography. PBMCs were isolated from 10 ml of fresh peripheral blood by Ficoll-Paque density gradient centrifugation. Trizol reagent was used to extract total RNA, and RNA quality was then checked on an Agilent 2100 Bioanalyzer.

The TCR beta CDR3 regions were amplified from the RNA transcripts. A first-round RT-PCR of the TCR CDR3 used the HTBI primer set with the Qiagen OneStep RT-PCR kit. Libraries were constructed in a second round of multiplex PCR, after which size selection and purification were performed. Paired-end sequencing of the libraries was performed with 100 bp reads on an Illumina HiSeq2000. From the authors' description of their analysis: Raw data were processed with SOAPnuke, discarding reads with adapters, uncalled bases, mean Phred below 15, or no exact constant-primer or identifier match. COPE v1.2.5 was used to merge the high-quality paired reads, and each unique nucleotide sequence was defined as a clonotype. Clonotypes were aligned to IMGT TRBV, TRBD and TRBJ reference segments using MiTCR v1.1. Analysis was restricted to V-J combinations with a frequency above 0.0001, which covered about 99% of repertoires. A TCS score was defined as the ratio of F50 (clonal expansion) to E x V (chaos), with BLOSUM62-based TCRdist applied between CDR3 peptides within each V-J. Welch's t-statistics and random forest reduced around 550 V-J features to 10 to 15, which were used in a naive Bayes classifier (R e1071). In-frame beta chains were kept once TCRdb had trimmed the public reads at Q25 with fastp and called clones with MiXCR. A single entry per CDR3 protein holds the most common genes and DNA from its merged rows. TCRdb assigned the V and J calls; the authors' analysis was not used. Present in this sample are some 490,000 distinct CDR3 sequences, around 15% of which were seen just once. The ten largest make up less than 30% of the sample.

Recombination joined TRBV7-9 with TRBJ2-1; the D gene is perhaps TRBD1, from 6 matching bases. The clonotype was recovered from a woman under 40 with Graves' ophthalmopathy. The sequenced material came from blood. The CDR3 region reads CASSLAQGWGYNEQFF. The DNA is TGTGCCAGCAGCTTAGCACAGGGCTGGGGGTACAATGAGCAGTTCTTC.